The clone carrying this TCR beta chain was seen repeatedly, ten times or more. Its antigen is not known. The CDR3 extends over 12 amino acids. V lost 6 bases to trimming and J lost 6 bases; unmatched junction nucleotides: 0. The germline gives CDR1 SGHVS, CDR2 FNYEAQ. The sample belongs to a study of T cell repertoires in cytomegalovirus infection. About the research overall: Selected CMV epitopes included recently identified HLA-C-restricted ones as well as well-studied HLA-B-restricted ones. The public TCR beta signatures pointed to both CMV infection and matching HLA type. Study findings and constraints: In two of eight donors, the top clonotype was HLA-C-restricted CMV-specific.

TCRdb ran MiXCR on the reads and lists one entry per CDR3 protein. Of 650,000 to 850,000 distinct CDR3 sequences detected, almost 30% appear once; the ten largest clones hold around 13%. The rearrangement links TRBV7-6 to TRBJ2-2; 8 bases agree with TRBD1. The clonotype was recovered from a human donor in good health (CMV status not recorded). Some clones in this sample may be carry-over from other donors' samples. Source: cultured CD8+ T cells from PBMCs, taken from culture after CMV antigen stimulation. CDR3 nucleotides: TGTGCCAGCAGACAGGGGGCCGGGGAGCTGTTTTTT. This gives the protein CASRQGAGELFF.